Presented here are 28 T cell receptor beta chains from one specimen sequenced in a study of T cells in Graves' hyperthyroidism and ophthalmopathy. Template material for amplifying TCR beta CDR3 regions consisted of RNA transcripts. First-round RT-PCR with HTBI primers amplified the TCR CDR3 region. TCRdb reanalysed the multiplex PCR reads using MiXCR and keeps one entry per CDR3 protein. The sample comprises about 380,000 distinct CDR3 sequences, roughly 20% of which are singletons, and 40% to 45% rests with the top ten. The sample comprised blood. These receptors all stem from a man younger than 35 with Graves' ophthalmopathy.

The rearrangement joins TRBV11-2 to TRBJ1-2; 7 positions agree with TRBD1. In germline, CDR1 is SGHAT, CDR2 FQNNGV. This CDR3 spans 14 amino acids. The junction had 4 bases not matched to a gene; V was cut back by 2 bases and J by 4 bases. This chain's CDR3 is CASSLSGQIYGYTF. The CDR3, as DNA: TGTGCCAGCAGCTTATCGGGACAGATCTATGGCTACACCTTC.

This clonotype was seen at least ten times. The rearrangement joins TRBV11-3 to TRBJ1-1; 9 bases match TRBD1. The CDR3 spans 13 residues. The germline CDR1 and CDR2 sequences are SGHNT and YENEEA. Trimming removed 5 bases from V and 5 bases from J; junction bases left unmatched: 3. CDR3 DNA: TGTGCCAGCAGCCGGGACAGGGATACTGAAGCTTTCTTT. Translating it yields CASSRDRDTEAFF.

There are many counts of this clonotype. The chain employs TRBV2 and TRBJ1-5; no clear D. V was cut by 5 bases and J by 0 bases, with 8 bases left in between. Germline CDR1 and CDR2: SNHLY and FYNNEI. This CDR3 is 14 amino acids long. The CDR3 DNA reads as TGTGCCAGCAGTCCAGAGTATAGCAATCAGCCCCAGCATTTT. Protein: CASSPEYSNQPQHF. Full variable domain (missing parts from reference TRBV2 and TRBJ1-5): EPEVTQTPSHQVTQMGQEVILRCVPISNHLYFYWYRQILGQKVEFLVSFYNNEISEKSEIFDDQFSVERPDGSNFTLKIRSTKLEDSAMYFCASSPEYSNQPQHFGDGTRLSIL.

This clonotype was recorded at least ten times. The chain combines TRBV5-8 with TRBJ2-7; D unresolved. Germline V gene sequence: CDR1 SGHTS, CDR2 YDEGEE. V shed 0 bases and J shed 0 bases, with 10 bases lying between them. The CDR3 has 15 amino acids. DNA for the CDR3: TGTGCCAGCAGCTTGGGCCCCGCGAGCTCCTACGAGCAGTACTTC. Its translation is CASSLGPASSYEQYF.

J is TRBJ2-5 and V is TRBV7-2; no definite D call. The germline V gene has CDR1 SGHTA and CDR2 FQGNSA. CDR3 length: 13 residues. Trimming left V 6 bases short and J 5 bases short, with 13 bases between. In nucleotides, the CDR3 is TGTGCCAGCAGTCCTCAACCCCCGGAGACCCAGTACTTC. Protein: CASSPQPPETQYF.

Worth noting for this clonotype: A much larger clone sits a single nucleotide away, making a read error possible. The genes are TRBV5-5 and TRBJ1-5; D is perhaps TRBD1 (5 bases). CDR1 and CDR2 from the germline V gene are SGHKS and YYEKEE (reference sequence). The CDR3 runs 16 residues. The CDR3 region has the DNA TGTGCCAGCAGCTTGGGGGGCACCAATAGCAATCAGCCCGAGCATTTT. It codes for CASSLGGTNSNQPEHF.

Many counts were recorded for this clonotype. This chain links TRBV12-3 or TRBV12-4 with TRBJ1-1, with 9 bases lining up with TRBD1. The CDR3 sequence is 13 residues long. The V and J ends lost 6 bases and 5 bases, in that order; junction bases with no gene match: 4. The CDR3 DNA sequence: TGTGCCAGCAGGGGACAGGGTCGGACTGAAGCTTTCTTT. Translated: CASRGQGRTEAFF.

The chain couples TRBV28 to TRBJ2-4; the match to TRBD2 covers 7 bases. The CDR3 runs to 14 residues. Germline V CDR1 and CDR2: MDHEN, SYDVKM. The V gene end was trimmed by 6 bases and the J gene end by 5 bases; junction bases not matched to a gene: 7. The CDR3 protein is CASRVGGSQNIQYF. The CDR3 region has the DNA TGTGCCAGCAGGGTGGGGGGGTCACAAAACATTCAGTACTTC. The full variable domain, with the rest looked up from reference TRBV28 and TRBJ2-4, is DVKVTQSSRYLVKRTGEKVFLECVQDMDHENMFWYRQDPGLGLRLIYFSYDVKMKEKGDIPEGYSVSREKKERFSLILESASTNQTSMYLCASRVGGSQNIQYFGAGTRLSVL.

V usage is TRBV7-2 and J usage is TRBJ1-4; D is unclear. V lost 5 bases and J lost 5, with 12 bases in between. The CDR3 totals 14 residues. Per the germline V gene, CDR1 is SGHTA and CDR2 is FQGNSA. In DNA form, the CDR3 reads TGTGCCAGCAGCCGCCAACCGGGGAATGAAAAACTGTTTTTT. Translated: CASSRQPGNEKLFF.

The chain employs TRBV7-3 and TRBJ2-1, with D uncertain. Trimming left V 5 bases short and J 9 bases short, with 14 bases between. The germline CDR1 and CDR2 sequences are SGHTA and FQGTGA. The CDR3 consists of 13 residues. The CDR3 sequence is CASSPRVSSEQFF. DNA of the CDR3: TGTGCCAGCAGCCCCCGGGTTAGCAGTGAGCAGTTCTTC. Variable domain in full (rest from reference TRBV7-3 and TRBJ2-1): GAGVSQTPSNKVTEKGKYVELRCDPISGHTALYWYRQSLGQGPEFLIYFQGTGAADDSGLPNDRFFAVRPEGSVSTLKIQRTERGDSAVYLCASSPRVSSEQFFGPGTRLTVL.

This clonotype was detected many times. The chain combines TRBV5-5 with TRBJ2-7, with D possibly TRBD1 on 6 matching bases. V shed 0 bases and J shed 5 bases, with 12 bases lying between them. CDR1 and CDR2 (germline): SGHKS, YYEKEE (reference sequence). This CDR3 has 14 residues. The CDR3 loop reads CASSLGRGTNEQYF. For the CDR3, the DNA is TGTGCCAGCAGCTTGGGCAGGGGAACCAACGAGCAGTACTTC.

In this sample, this clonotype turned up a few times. The CDR3 DNA sequence: TGTGCCAGTACAGGCGAAAGGGGGCCCGCCGGGGAGCTGTTTTTT. Translated: CASTGERGPAGELFF. The chain joins TRBV19 to TRBJ2-2; 7 bases agree with TRBD1. Trimming took 7 bases from V and 6 from J; bases not matched to a gene: 11. Germline values: CDR1 LNHDA, CDR2 SQIVND (reference sequence). CDR3 length: 15 residues.

The gene calls are TRBV12-3 or TRBV12-4 and TRBJ2-7, with 11 bases matching TRBD2. Trimming cost V 8 bases and J 1 base; bases outside gene matches: 4. The CDR3 consists of 14 residues. This CDR3 reads CASSSGGTSYEQYF. DNA for the CDR3: TGTGCCAGCTCTAGCGGGGGGACATCCTACGAGCAGTACTTC.

This clonotype was observed many times. The V gene is TRBV7-6, the J gene TRBJ1-6; possibly TRBD1 for D (5 bases). The CDR3 consists of 14 residues. Germline lookup yields CDR1 SGHVS and CDR2 FNYEAQ. The V end lost 2 bases, the J end lost 5 bases, and 7 bases lay between the germline ends. CDR3 region: CASSLPGHNSPLHF. In DNA form, the CDR3 reads TGTGCCAGCAGCTTACCGGGACATAATTCACCCCTCCACTTT.

The chain employs TRBV28 and TRBJ2-7; tentative D call: TRBD2 (5 bases). V was pared by 5 bases and J by 0 bases, with 14 bases between. Germline V CDR1 and CDR2: MDHEN, SYDVKM. This CDR3 has 15 residues. The CDR3 loop is CASSRPGKSSYEQYF. CDR3 nucleotides: TGTGCCAGCAGTCGCCCCGGGAAGAGCTCCTACGAGCAGTACTTC.

This clonotype was counted at least ten times. V usage is TRBV20-1 and J usage is TRBJ1-5; D is unclear. The germline V gene has CDR1 DFQATT and CDR2 SNEGSKA (reference sequence). With 1 base removed from V and 6 bases from J, the gap between germline ends came to 7 bases. The CDR3 is made up of 12 amino acids. The CDR3 coding sequence is TGCAGTGCTAGAGGGGGTGGTCAGCCCCAGCATTTT. It translates to CSARGGGQPQHF.

J is TRBJ1-2 and V is TRBV20-1; possibly TRBD1 for D (6 bases). Trimming took 1 base from V and 6 from J, leaving 12 bases between them. The CDR3 spans 13 residues. Germline V CDR1 and CDR2: DFQATT, SNEGSKA (reference sequence). CDR3 region: CSARGTADHGYTF. The DNA for the CDR3 is TGCAGTGCTAGAGGGACAGCCGACCATGGCTACACCTTC.

This clonotype showed up many times. This chain joins TRBV6-1 and TRBJ2-6; D gene ambiguous. The CDR3 spans 13 residues. The germline V gene encodes CDR1 MNHNS and CDR2 SASEGT. Trimming stripped 5 bases from V and 2 bases from J, with 4 bases between. DNA for the CDR3: TGTGCCAGCAGTCTCCCTGGGGCCAACGTCCTGACTTTC. This sequence encodes CASSLPGANVLTF.

This clonotype was recorded at least ten times. CDR3 sequence: CASSLARGPRYNEQFF. The CDR3 nucleotides read TGCGCCAGCAGCTTGGCGAGGGGCCCGAGGTACAATGAGCAGTTCTTC. The chain uses TRBV5-1 and TRBJ2-1; either TRBD1 or TRBD2 may supply D (5 bases each). The germline V gene encodes CDR1 SGHRS and CDR2 YFSETQ. The CDR3 is 16 residues long. V was shortened by 0 bases and J by 4 bases, with 14 bases between the two germline ends.

V and J are TRBV5-8 and TRBJ1-2, with TRBD1 matching 9 bases. Germline lookup yields CDR1 SGHTS and CDR2 YDEGEE. The CDR3 contains 18 residues. The V and J ends lost 2 bases and 4 bases, in that order; junction bases with no gene match: 15. The CDR3 reads CASSFAVGTGRDGYGYTF. Written as DNA, the CDR3 is TGTGCCAGCAGCTTCGCCGTCGGGACAGGGCGGGATGGCTATGGCTACACCTTC.

This chain links TRBV27 with TRBJ2-1; 8 positions agree with TRBD2. The CDR3 is made up of 19 amino acids. Per the germline V gene, CDR1 is MNHEY and CDR2 is SMNVEV (reference sequence). Losses at the gene ends were 5 bases for V and 7 bases for J; bases not matched to a gene: 22. The CDR3 sequence: CASSRKELIAGRAENEQFF. The CDR3 coding sequence is TGTGCCAGCAGTCGCAAGGAGTTGATAGCGGGGAGGGCTGAGAATGAGCAGTTCTTC.

The V gene is TRBV18, the J gene TRBJ2-7; D could derive from TRBD1 or TRBD2 (5 bases each). Germline CDR1 and CDR2: KGHSH and LQKENI. This CDR3 spans 13 amino acids. V was cut by 4 bases and J by 6 bases, with 13 bases left in between. As DNA, the CDR3 is TGTGCCAGCTCACTCTCCCGTGGGGGCGAGCAGTACTTC. It specifies CASSLSRGGEQYF.

The chain joins TRBV6-2 or TRBV6-3 to TRBJ2-5; 7 nucleotides match TRBD2. The V segment lost 5 bases and the J segment 5 bases; nucleotides outside the gene matches: 5. Germline assignment: CDR1 MNHEY and CDR2 SVGEGT. The CDR3 covers 13 residues. CDR3 loop: CASSVLGGETQYF. CDR3 bases: TGTGCCAGCAGTGTTCTCGGGGGGGAGACCCAGTACTTC.

This clonotype was recorded many times. This rearrangement joins TRBV11-2 to TRBJ2-1; TRBD1 matches at 10 bases. Germline CDR1 SGHAT, CDR2 FQNNGV. The CDR3 has 17 residues. After removal of 3 bases from V and 8 bases from J, the junction contained 13 bases not matched to a gene. For the CDR3, the DNA is TGTGCCAGCAGCTTCTCCCCCGGACAGGGGGGCGAACATGAGCAGTTCTTC. Protein: CASSFSPGQGGEHEQFF.

This clonotype turned up a few times. Being one base from a much bigger clone, this may be a read error. The V call is TRBV2, the J call TRBJ1-2; perhaps TRBD1 as D (5 bases). The CDR3 has 13 amino acids. Germline V gene lookup returns CDR1 SNHLY and CDR2 FYNNEI. V dropped 4 bases and J dropped 8 bases, with 14 bases sitting between them. CDR3 sequence reads: CASSVLGVGGYTF. Written as DNA, the CDR3 is TGTGCCAGCAGTGTATTAGGGGTGGGAGGCTACACCTTC.

This clonotype occurred a few times. This chain uses TRBV5-1 with TRBJ1-2; 12 bases map to TRBD1. Germline CDR1 SGHRS, CDR2 YFSETQ. Trimming removed 4 bases from V and 4 bases from J; junction bases left unmatched: 5. The CDR3 spans 15 residues. CDR3 coding DNA: TGCGCCAGCAGCCTTGGGACAGGGGGCACCTATGGCTACACCTTC. The encoded protein is CASSLGTGGTYGYTF. Full variable domain (rest looked up from reference TRBV5-1 and TRBJ1-2): KAGVTQTPRYLIKTRGQQVTLSCSPISGHRSVSWYQQTPGQGLQFLFEYFSETQRNKGNFPGRFSGRQFSNSRSEMNVSTLELGDSALYLCASSLGTGGTYGYTFGSGTRLTVV.

DNA for the CDR3: TGTGCCAGCAGCTTAGCCCCGAAGGAGCTGTTTTTT. Its protein product is CASSLAPKELFF. V and J are TRBV7-9 and TRBJ2-2, with D hard to call. With 0 bases removed from V and 10 bases from J, the gap between germline ends came to 6 bases. The CDR3 extends over 12 amino acids. Germline CDR1 is SEHNR and CDR2 is FQNEAQ (reference sequence).

This clonotype was seen ten or more times. The chain has TRBV11-2 and TRBJ2-7, with 8 bases matching TRBD1. With V trimmed by 6 bases and J by 4 bases, 8 bases remained unmatched. Germline-derived CDR1 and CDR2 are SGHAT and FQNNGV. The CDR3 spans 14 residues. The CDR3 spells CASRRGQGAYEQYF. The CDR3 DNA reads as TGTGCCAGCAGGAGGGGGCAGGGGGCGTACGAGCAGTACTTC.